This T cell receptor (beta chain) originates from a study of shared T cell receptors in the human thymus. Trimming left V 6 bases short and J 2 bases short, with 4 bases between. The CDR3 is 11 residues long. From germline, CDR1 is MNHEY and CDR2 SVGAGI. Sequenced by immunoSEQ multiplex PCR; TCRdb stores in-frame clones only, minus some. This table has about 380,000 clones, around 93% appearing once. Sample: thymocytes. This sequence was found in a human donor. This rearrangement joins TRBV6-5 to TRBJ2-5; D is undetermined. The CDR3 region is CASSLQETQYF. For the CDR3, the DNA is TGTGCCAGCAGCTTACAAGAGACCCAGTACTTC.